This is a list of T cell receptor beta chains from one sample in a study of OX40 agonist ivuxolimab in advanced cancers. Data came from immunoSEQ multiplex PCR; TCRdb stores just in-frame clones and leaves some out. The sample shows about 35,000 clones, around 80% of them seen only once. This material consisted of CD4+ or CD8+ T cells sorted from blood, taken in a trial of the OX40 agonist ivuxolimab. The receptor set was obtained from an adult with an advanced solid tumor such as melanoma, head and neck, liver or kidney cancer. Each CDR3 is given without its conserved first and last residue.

CDR3 protein: ASSWGFSYEQY
J gene: TRBJ2-7
V gene: TRBV27

CDR3 protein: ASSRFGGYGANVLT
J gene: TRBJ2-6
V gene: TRBV27

CDR3 protein: ASSHVLAGGPSYEQY
J gene: TRBJ2-7
V gene: TRBV5-6

CDR3 protein: ASSYEREAYEQY
J gene: TRBJ2-7
V gene: TRBV5-1

CDR3 protein: ASSSGGNEQF
J gene: TRBJ2-1
V gene: TRBV11-3

CDR3 protein: ASSLEGGYYGYT
J gene: TRBJ1-2
V gene: TRBV7-6

CDR3 protein: ASSWPGEGTEAF
J gene: TRBJ1-1
V gene: TRBV5-5

CDR3 protein: ASSPVSSGNTIY
J gene: TRBJ1-3
V gene: TRBV6-5

CDR3 protein: ASSQSLTGGYT
J gene: TRBJ1-2
V gene: TRBV4-3

CDR3 protein: ASSIDTPRGGWTDTQY
J gene: TRBJ2-3
V gene: TRBV19

CDR3 protein: ASTPSDTLQETQY
J gene: TRBJ2-5
V gene: TRBV28

CDR3 protein: ASSFRGRTAQETQY
J gene: TRBJ2-5
V gene: TRBV5-8

CDR3 protein: ASSPVGGAGEDEQF
J gene: TRBJ2-1
V gene: TRBV27

CDR3 protein: ASSIGQGRSPLH
J gene: TRBJ1-6
V gene: TRBV19

CDR3 protein: ASSFDRASTDTQY
J gene: TRBJ2-3
V gene: TRBV19

CDR3 protein: ASSPGLALYEQY
J gene: TRBJ2-7
V gene: TRBV27

CDR3 protein: ASSQDRTTNTGELF
J gene: TRBJ2-2
V gene: TRBV4-3

CDR3 protein: ASSENGRVAYEQY
J gene: TRBJ2-7
V gene: TRBV21-1

CDR3 protein: ASSLTSHSNYGYT
J gene: TRBJ1-2
V gene: TRBV7-8

CDR3 protein: ASSEGTPQGGYT
J gene: TRBJ1-2
V gene: TRBV19

CDR3 protein: ASSVLAGGVSGANVLT
J gene: TRBJ2-6
V gene: TRBV9

CDR3 protein: ASSLAGWGVGNIQY
J gene: TRBJ2-4
V gene: TRBV5-6

CDR3 protein: ASSSGQGYTEAF
J gene: TRBJ1-1
V gene: TRBV5-8

CDR3 protein: SVVSGQTHNEQF
J gene: TRBJ2-1
V gene: TRBV29-1

CDR3 protein: ASTIAGGPAWNEQF
J gene: TRBJ2-1
V gene: TRBV27

CDR3 protein: ASTKRLAGGGEQY
J gene: TRBJ2-7
V gene: TRBV27

CDR3 protein: ASNHGTTHHEQF
J gene: TRBJ2-1
V gene: TRBV27

CDR3 protein: ASSAGTAAYEQY
J gene: TRBJ2-7
V gene: TRBV6-1

CDR3 protein: ASSVAGEGFWIDTQY
J gene: TRBJ2-3
V gene: TRBV7-9

CDR3 protein: ASSTDSYEQY
J gene: TRBJ2-7
V gene: TRBV5-1

CDR3 protein: ASSPGLRIYEQY
J gene: TRBJ2-7
V gene: TRBV11-2

CDR3 protein: ASSDGGTEAF
J gene: TRBJ1-1
V gene: TRBV10-2

CDR3 protein: ASRLAGSTDTQY
J gene: TRBJ2-3
V gene: TRBV5-1

CDR3 protein: ASSQDLGARDPEQY
J gene: TRBJ2-7
V gene: TRBV4-1

CDR3 protein: ASSAGQGPSYEQY
J gene: TRBJ2-7
V gene: TRBV6-5

CDR3 protein: ASSLGSTDTQY
J gene: TRBJ2-3
V gene: TRBV28

CDR3 protein: ASSLARQGEQF
J gene: TRBJ2-1
V gene: TRBV5-6

CDR3 protein: ASTPTSYEQY
J gene: TRBJ2-7
V gene: TRBV7-8

CDR3 protein: ASSPGTGVEQY
J gene: TRBJ2-7
V gene: TRBV5-5